This is a list of T cell receptor beta chains from one sample in a study of vaccination and CD4 T cells after COVID-19. Their target antigens are unknown. A single record per CDR3 protein comes from TCRdb applying MiXCR to the PCR reads. The data hold around 19,000 distinct CDR3 sequences, with around 50% observed a single time. The specimen was CD4+ T cells from blood, cultured in vitro. The receptors were sampled from a human donor who had recovered from COVID-19. The CDR3 runs from the conserved cysteine through the conserved F or W. The D gene is left open where the match is weak. The size entry is marked missing in some rows and otherwise reads once, few, many or a size class.

v_gene	abundance	len	j_gene	d_gene	CDR3aa	CDR3nt
TRBV5-4	once	15	TRBJ2-4	TRBD1	CASSLAGTGKNIQYF	TGTGCCAGCAGCTTGGCCGGGACAGGGAAAAACATTCAGTACTTC
TRBV24-1	few	16	TRBJ2-2	NA	CATSDHPRQATGELFF	TGTGCCACCAGTGACCACCCTCGGCAGGCCACCGGGGAGCTGTTTTTT
TRBV2	NA	11	TRBJ2-5	NA	CASSDSETQYF	TGTGCCAGCAGTGATTCGGAGACCCAGTACTTC
TRBV7-9	NA	14	TRBJ2-7	NA	CASSLEARAHEQYF	TGTGCCAGCAGCTTAGAGGCCAGGGCCCACGAGCAGTACTTC
TRBV20-1	NA	18	TRBJ2-3	NA	CSATDRGRAGGGTDTQYF	TGCAGTGCTACGGACAGGGGCCGCGCCGGGGGGGGCACAGATACGCAGTATTTT
TRBV6-1	few	15	TRBJ1-3	NA	CASSNRVLAGNTIYF	TGTGCCAGCAGCAACAGGGTACTGGCTGGAAACACCATATATTTT
TRBV5-4	NA	13	TRBJ2-3	NA	CASSRDSTDTQYF	TGTGCCAGCAGCCGGGACAGCACAGATACGCAGTATTTT
TRBV28	NA	12	TRBJ2-1	NA	CASGPLYNEQFF	TGTGCCAGCGGACCCCTTTACAATGAGCAGTTCTTC
TRBV6-5	NA	15	TRBJ2-3	NA	CASSYSKGGTFTQYF	TGTGCCAGCAGTTACTCGAAAGGGGGGACTTTTACGCAGTATTTT
TRBV28	NA	17	TRBJ1-4	TRBD1	CASSIPGTGGWNEKLFF	TGTGCCAGCAGTATCCCCGGGACAGGGGGCTGGAATGAAAAACTGTTTTTT
TRBV20-1	NA	14	TRBJ1-1	NA	CSARLTQGRVEAFF	TGCAGTGCTAGACTTACGCAGGGGCGGGTGGAAGCTTTCTTT
TRBV7-8	few	15	TRBJ2-5	NA	CASSLAGGRGKTQYF	TGTGCCAGCAGCTTAGCGGGGGGGCGAGGAAAGACCCAGTACTTC
TRBV6-1	NA	14	TRBJ2-5	TRBD1	CASSEDRVRETQYF	TGTGCCAGCAGTGAGGACAGGGTGAGAGAGACCCAGTACTTC
TRBV20-1	NA	14	TRBJ1-2	NA	CSARDRSAFGGYTF	TGCAGTGCTAGAGATCGTTCCGCGTTTGGGGGCTACACCTTC
TRBV7-2	NA	14	TRBJ1-6	NA	CASSHGPDYSPLHF	TGTGCCAGCAGTCACGGACCGGACTATTCACCCCTCCACTTT
TRBV9	NA	14	TRBJ2-5	NA	CASSARGGTETQYF	TGTGCCAGCAGCGCCAGGGGGGGCACAGAGACCCAGTACTTC
TRBV7-6	once	16	TRBJ2-1	TRBD2	CASSVEISGRSNEQFF	TGTGCCAGCAGCGTAGAGATTAGCGGGAGATCGAATGAGCAGTTCTTC
TRBV5-3	NA	14	TRBJ2-5	NA	CASSAKRIQETQYF	TGTGCCAGCAGCGCGAAACGGATCCAAGAGACCCAGTACTTC
TRBV7-3	NA	13	TRBJ2-3	NA	CASRTEATDTQYF	TGTGCCAGCAGGACAGAGGCAACAGATACGCAGTATTTT
TRBV29-1	NA	10	TRBJ2-7	NA	CSVDRGLSNF	TGCAGCGTTGATCGGGGGCTCTCGAACTTC
TRBV6-2/TRBV6-3	NA	11	TRBJ2-1	NA	CASSFRGEQFF	TGTGCCAGCAGTTTTCGCGGTGAGCAGTTCTTC
TRBV6-5	NA	16	TRBJ1-6	NA	CASSSWGVSYNSPLHF	TGTGCCAGCAGTTCCTGGGGGGTATCCTATAATTCACCCCTCCACTTT